A single sample gave rise to the 12 T cell receptor beta chains below, sequenced in a study of blood T cell repertoires in COVID-19. Measured with immunoSEQ multiplex PCR; TCRdb has only the in-frame clones, and not every one. This repertoire shows fewer than 25,000 clones, approximately 90% found once; its top ten account for around 10%. The sequencing input was peripheral blood. These receptors all stem from a woman older than 75 with active or convalescent COVID-19.

Here the CDR3 reads CSVEDRGAGRVYGYTF. DNA for the CDR3: TGCAGCGTTGAAGATAGGGGGGCAGGGAGGGTCTATGGCTACACCTTC. The chain carries TRBV29-1 and TRBJ1-2, with D perhaps matching TRBD1 (6 bases). The CDR3 runs to 16 residues. V was shortened by 0 bases and J by 4 bases, with 18 bases between the two germline ends. Germline lookup yields CDR1 SQVTM and CDR2 ANQGSEA.

J is TRBJ1-1 and V is TRBV14; no clear D. Trimming took off 3 bases at V and 0 bases at J, with 14 bases between the two ends. This CDR3 is 16 amino acids long. Germline lookup yields CDR1 SGHDN and CDR2 FVKESK. The CDR3 is CASSHNGISMNTEAFF. The CDR3, as DNA: TGTGCCAGCAGCCATAACGGGATTTCCATGAACACTGAAGCTTTCTTT.

V is TRBV7-3 and J is TRBJ2-1, with 11 bases aligning to TRBD2. The junction had 7 bases not matched to a gene; V was cut back by 5 bases and J by 4 bases. The CDR3 contains 16 residues. The germline V gene encodes CDR1 SGHTA and CDR2 FQGTGA. The CDR3 sequence is CASSHSGGASYNEQFF. The CDR3 DNA reads as TGTGCCAGCAGCCATAGCGGGGGGGCCTCATACAATGAGCAGTTCTTC. Looking up the rest from reference TRBV7-3 and TRBJ2-1 gives the full variable domain: GAGVSQTPSNKVTEKGKYVELRCDPISGHTALYWYRQSLGQGPEFLIYFQGTGAADDSGLPNDRFFAVRPEGSVSTLKIQRTERGDSAVYLCASSHSGGASYNEQFFGPGTRLTVL.

The rearrangement joins TRBV7-9 to TRBJ1-2, with 10 bases fitting TRBD1. This CDR3 comprises 13 residues. Germline-derived CDR1 and CDR2 are SEHNR and FQNEAQ (reference sequence). V lost 5 bases and J lost 4; bases outside the gene matches: 1. In nucleotides, the CDR3 is TGTGCCAGCAGCCGACAGGGGGCCTATGGCTACACCTTC. Its protein product is CASSRQGAYGYTF.

J is TRBJ2-3 and V is TRBV11-2; the D gene is possibly TRBD2 (5 bases). Germline CDR1 and CDR2: SGHAT and FQNNGV. V lost 2 bases, J lost 2 bases, and 11 bases lay in between. The length of the CDR3 is 15 residues. DNA for the CDR3: TGTGCCAGCAGCTTAAAGCGGCAACTCACAGATACGCAGTATTTT. This encodes CASSLKRQLTDTQYF.

The chain couples TRBV7-9 to TRBJ2-1; D is perhaps TRBD2 (7 bases). The CDR3 consists of 16 residues. Germline-derived CDR1 and CDR2 are SEHNR and FQNEAQ (reference sequence). Trimming cost V 1 base and J 0 bases, with 10 bases left between them. The CDR3 is CASSLVGGLSYNEQFF. Here the CDR3 DNA reads TGTGCCAGCAGCTTAGTGGGGGGGCTCTCCTACAATGAGCAGTTCTTC.

J is TRBJ2-1 and V is TRBV19, with 8 bases aligning to TRBD1. In germline, CDR1 is LNHDA, CDR2 SQIVND (reference sequence). J lost 3 bases, V lost 4 bases, and 5 bases had no gene match. This CDR3 is 15 amino acids long. The CDR3 is CASSSTGGYYNEQFF. DNA for the CDR3: TGTGCCAGTAGTAGCACAGGGGGATACTACAATGAGCAGTTCTTC.

The chain joins TRBV4-3 to TRBJ1-1; D may be TRBD1 (5 bases). CDR3 length: 16 residues. CDR1 is LGHNA, CDR2 YSLEER, per germline. V was trimmed by 4 bases and J by 6 bases, leaving 21 bases between them. CDR3 in DNA: TGCGCCAGCAGCCCACACCGGGCCAGGGCGACCCCTGAAGCTTTCTTT. Encoded protein: CASSPHRARATPEAFF.

For the CDR3, the DNA is TGTGCCAGCAGCTGGAATCCTAGATTCGTAGATACGCAGTATTTT. This sequence encodes CASSWNPRFVDTQYF. V usage is TRBV7-2 and J usage is TRBJ2-3; D unclear. Trimming removed 4 bases at V and 5 bases at J, with 16 bases between. Germline V gives CDR1 SGHTA, CDR2 FQGNSA. CDR3 length: 15 residues.

The chain links TRBV4-2 to TRBJ2-2, with D possibly TRBD1 on 6 matching bases. The CDR3 sequence is 14 residues long. V was clipped by 5 bases and J by 1 base, with 8 bases between them. Germline loops: CDR1 LGHNA, CDR2 YNFKEQ. The CDR3 region is CASSGQMNTGELFF. Written as DNA, the CDR3 is TGTGCCAGCAGCGGACAGATGAACACCGGGGAGCTGTTTTTT.

This clone was recorded once. The V gene is TRBV6-2 or TRBV6-3, the J gene TRBJ1-2, with a weak D call TRBD1 (5 bases). V lost 5 bases, J lost 5 bases, and 18 bases lay in between. The V gene's germline CDR1 is MNHEY and CDR2 SVGEGT. This CDR3 region has 15 residues. The CDR3 DNA sequence: TGTGCCAGCAGTGCGGGACTGACGGAACTGTATGGCTACACCTTC. Residues: CASSAGLTELYGYTF.

The chain recombines TRBV24-1 with TRBJ2-2; tentatively, D is TRBD2 (6 bases). The CDR3 contains 15 residues. In germline, CDR1 is KGHDR, CDR2 SFDVKD. V dropped 6 bases and J dropped 0 bases, with 10 bases sitting between them. The CDR3: CATSKAGTNTGELFF. The CDR3 nucleotides read TGTGCCACCAGTAAGGCGGGGACGAACACCGGGGAGCTGTTTTTT.